The T cell receptor (beta chain) under discussion was sequenced for a study of T-cell reconstitution after alpha-beta-depleted transplantation in children. This CDR3 is built from 17 residues. With 3 bases clipped from V and 8 bases from J, the junction kept 13 bases outside the gene matches. This clonotype was picked up many times. Its antigen is undetermined. Preparation of the TCRbeta library was carried out with unique molecular identifiers. Using its own MiXCR run on the PCR reads, TCRdb lists one record per CDR3 protein. Here the sample spans 6,600 or so distinct CDR3 sequences, 5% to 5.5% being singletons. Findings and caveats of the study: One year after transplant, T-cell counts and diversity came mostly from newly produced T cells. The study traced high day-60 TCRbeta diversity in some patients to surviving recipient T cells and thymic progenitors. Reportedly, alpha-beta T cells present about two months post-transplant originated from several hundred expanded clones of graft origin.

The chain employs TRBV12-3 or TRBV12-4 and TRBJ2-1; 10 nucleotides agree with TRBD2. The sequenced sample was PBMCs, mostly from graft donor cells, obtained 180 days after TCRalphabeta/CD19-depleted stem cell transplant. The receptor comes from a child younger than two who had a stem cell transplant for acute myeloid leukemia, so the T cells may come from the graft donor. CDR3 bases: TGTGCCAGCAGTTTTTATCCCCCAGCGGGAGGGCCCGATGAGCAGTTCTTC. Its translation: CASSFYPPAGGPDEQFF.